These T cell receptor beta chains were read from a single sample in a study of vaccination and CD4 T cells after COVID-19. TCRdb reprocessed the PCR reads via MiXCR and lists one record per CDR3 protein. The sample includes over 10,000 distinct CDR3 sequences, less than 70% seen only once; the top ten take about a sixth. No antigen has been identified for these receptors. The sequenced material came from CD4+ T cells from blood, cultured in vitro. The receptor source for this set is a human donor who had recovered from COVID-19. CDR3s include the opening cysteine and the closing phenylalanine or tryptophan. The order of the fields is clone size, V gene, J gene, D gene, CDR3 protein, CDR3 DNA. D genes are given only for firm matches. Clone sizes are given selectively: once, few, many, or a class where the clone is expanded.

.	TRBV28	TRBJ2-7	.	CASNPELGRTYEQYF	TGTGCCAGCAACCCGGAACTTGGCAGAACCTACGAGCAGTACTTC
few	TRBV27	TRBJ1-5	.	CASSPGRPGPQHF	TGTGCCAGCAGTCCGGGACGTCCGGGGCCCCAGCATTTT
.	TRBV7-2	TRBJ2-5	TRBD2	CASSLVGGGALGETQYF	TGTGCCAGCAGCTTAGTTGGCGGGGGGGCCCTTGGGGAGACCCAGTACTTC
.	TRBV3-1	TRBJ1-6	TRBD1	CASSQTGFDNSPLHF	TGTGCCAGCAGCCAGACAGGGTTTGATAATTCACCCCTCCACTTT
.	TRBV20-1	TRBJ1-1	.	CSSTPRGGNTEAFF	TGCAGTTCCACCCCAAGAGGCGGGAACACTGAAGCTTTCTTT
once	TRBV5-4	TRBJ1-1	.	CASSLVNLSPMNTEAFF	TGTGCCAGCAGCTTGGTTAATCTGTCTCCTATGAACACTGAAGCTTTCTTT
few	TRBV6-5	TRBJ2-5	.	CASSLPPTFQTQYF	TGTGCCAGCAGTTTACCTCCCACCTTTCAGACCCAGTACTTC
.	TRBV10-3	TRBJ2-5	.	CAIGGAQETQYF	TGTGCCATCGGGGGGGCCCAGGAGACCCAGTACTTC
.	TRBV19	TRBJ2-2	.	CASGSGSNTGELFF	TGTGCCAGTGGGTCTGGATCGAACACCGGGGAGCTGTTTTTT
.	TRBV5-1	TRBJ2-3	TRBD2	CASSLANGLAGGVGTDTQYF	TGCGCCAGCAGCTTGGCCAACGGACTAGCGGGAGGGGTAGGCACAGATACGCAGTATTTT
few	TRBV4-2	TRBJ2-2	TRBD1	CASSQQGAHNAGELFF	TGTGCCAGCAGCCAACAGGGGGCGCATAACGCCGGGGAGCTGTTTTTT
.	TRBV20-1	TRBJ2-2	.	CSAPPQGDTGELFF	TGCAGTGCTCCCCCCCAGGGAGACACCGGGGAGCTGTTTTTT
.	TRBV20-1	TRBJ2-6	.	CSASYGSVSGANVLTF	TGCAGTGCTAGTTACGGATCCGTCTCTGGGGCCAACGTCCTGACTTTC
few	TRBV7-3	TRBJ1-1	.	CASSVTGEDTEAFF	TGTGCCAGCAGCGTTACAGGAGAGGACACTGAAGCTTTCTTT
.	TRBV19	TRBJ1-1	.	CASRTGWRGRNTEAFF	TGTGCCAGTAGGACCGGGTGGCGGGGACGGAACACTGAAGCTTTCTTT
.	TRBV11-3	TRBJ2-1	.	CASSFYAGEGSYNEQFF	TGTGCCAGCAGCTTCTATGCCGGCGAGGGTTCCTACAATGAGCAGTTCTTC
few	TRBV20-1	TRBJ1-6	.	CSARLSGAHNSPLHF	TGCAGTGCTAGGCTGAGTGGGGCCCACAATTCACCCCTCCACTTT
.	TRBV28	TRBJ1-2	TRBD1	CASSRGQGTVYGYTF	TGTGCCAGCAGTAGAGGACAGGGCACGGTCTATGGCTACACCTTC
few	TRBV10-3	TRBJ2-7	.	CAITAQPRDSYEQYF	TGTGCCATCACAGCTCAACCGCGGGACAGCTACGAGCAGTACTTC
.	TRBV12-3/TRBV12-4	TRBJ2-7	TRBD2	CASSLTSGLPQQYF	TGTGCCAGCAGTCTAACTAGCGGATTGCCTCAGCAGTACTTC
.	TRBV7-2	TRBJ1-3	.	CASSLEGPDRSGNTIYF	TGTGCCAGCAGCTTAGAAGGGCCAGACCGCTCTGGAAACACCATATATTTT
.	TRBV6-1	TRBJ1-5	.	CATCLFFGGNQPQHF	TGTGCCACCTGCCTTTTTTTTGGGGGCAATCAGCCCCAGCATTTT
.	TRBV19	TRBJ2-3	.	CASSSPRDPSTDTQYF	TGTGCCAGTAGTTCGCCCCGGGACCCAAGCACAGATACGCAGTATTTT
.	TRBV7-2	TRBJ1-1	.	CASSLEIGVGTEAFF	TGTGCCAGCAGCTTAGAGATTGGGGTAGGGACTGAAGCTTTCTTT
.	TRBV6-5	TRBJ2-1	TRBD2	CASSYRTGGPRNEQFF	TGTGCCAGCAGTTACAGGACGGGAGGGCCAAGAAATGAGCAGTTCTTC
once	TRBV9	TRBJ2-3	.	CASSVGADPRATQYF	TGTGCCAGCAGCGTAGGGGCGGACCCCCGGGCTACGCAGTATTTT
once	TRBV18	TRBJ2-5	.	CASSPRGQETQYF	TGTGCCAGCTCACCAAGGGGACAAGAGACCCAGTACTTC
few	TRBV15	TRBJ1-5	.	CATSRDRFGTRVIQPQHF	TGTGCCACCAGCAGAGATCGCTTTGGGACACGGGTGATCCAGCCCCAGCATTTT
.	TRBV29-1	TRBJ2-5	TRBD1	CSARDRGKETQYF	TGCAGCGCCCGGGACAGGGGAAAGGAGACCCAGTACTTC
.	TRBV10-3	TRBJ2-5	TRBD2	CAIAGGEETQYF	TGTGCCATCGCGGGAGGGGAAGAGACCCAGTACTTC
.	TRBV6-1	TRBJ1-5	TRBD1	CASSPGTGRAGNQPQHF	TGTGCCAGCAGTCCCGGGACAGGGCGGGCAGGCAATCAGCCCCAGCATTTT
.	TRBV6-1	TRBJ1-1	.	CASSTPGGEAGTEAFF	TGTGCCAGCAGTACGCCCGGGGGGGAGGCAGGCACTGAAGCTTTCTTT
few	TRBV6-5	TRBJ2-1	.	CASSYDSYNEQFF	TGTGCCAGCAGTTACGACAGCTACAATGAGCAGTTCTTC
.	TRBV18	TRBJ1-3	.	CASSPAQGDGNTIYF	TGTGCCAGCTCACCAGCACAGGGAGACGGAAACACCATATATTTT
.	TRBV7-9	TRBJ1-1	.	CASSLKDHTEAFF	TGTGCCAGCAGCTTAAAAGACCACACTGAAGCTTTCTTT
.	TRBV7-2	TRBJ2-7	TRBD2	CASSRLAGEGEQYF	TGTGCCAGCAGCAGACTAGCGGGAGAAGGTGAGCAGTACTTC
few	TRBV7-2	TRBJ2-1	.	CASSLVGGGSYNEQFF	TGTGCCAGCAGCTTAGTTGGGGGCGGGAGTTACAATGAGCAGTTCTTC
.	TRBV6-1	TRBJ1-1	TRBD1	CASTTQQGGNTEAFF	TGTGCCAGCACGACCCAACAGGGGGGGAACACTGAAGCTTTCTTT
few	TRBV20-1	TRBJ2-7	TRBD2	CSARDPTSGIYEQYF	TGCAGTGCTAGAGATCCCACTAGCGGGATCTACGAGCAGTACTTC
.	TRBV19	TRBJ1-1	TRBD1	CASSRDREYEAFF	TGTGCCAGTAGCCGGGACAGGGAGTATGAAGCTTTCTTT
.	TRBV4-2	TRBJ1-1	.	CASSHPGLNTEAFF	TGTGCCAGCAGCCACCCCGGATTGAACACTGAAGCTTTCTTT
.	TRBV4-2	TRBJ2-7	.	CASSRTGTYEQYF	TGTGCCAGCAGCCGAACAGGGACCTACGAGCAGTACTTC
few	TRBV24-1	TRBJ2-5	TRBD2	CATSDLPSRPAGIDGETQYF	TGTGCCACCAGTGATTTGCCGAGCCGTCCAGCGGGAATAGATGGGGAGACCCAGTACTTC
.	TRBV28	TRBJ2-3	TRBD1	CASALRTGLTDTQYF	TGTGCCAGCGCCCTGCGGACAGGGTTGACAGATACGCAGTATTTT
.	TRBV2	TRBJ2-5	TRBD2	CASIGDTASGQETQYF	TGTGCCAGCATTGGGGATACGGCTAGCGGTCAAGAGACCCAGTACTTC
.	TRBV10-3	TRBJ2-3	TRBD2	CAIRPERASGVSADTQYF	TGTGCCATCAGGCCTGAAAGAGCTAGCGGGGTATCCGCAGATACGCAGTATTTT
.	TRBV7-9	TRBJ1-2	.	CASRPLGGSGYTF	TGTGCCAGCAGGCCGCTTGGGGGGAGCGGCTACACCTTC
few	TRBV27	TRBJ1-6	.	CASSLPQGNNSPLHF	TGTGCCAGCAGTTTACCTCAGGGGAATAATTCACCCCTCCACTTT
few	TRBV10-3	TRBJ1-2	TRBD1	CAISESTGGSYGYTF	TGTGCCATCAGTGAGTCGACAGGGGGCAGCTATGGCTACACCTTC
.	TRBV7-6	TRBJ2-5	TRBD1	CASSLHPGQGGETQYF	TGTGCTAGCAGCCTCCACCCGGGACAGGGTGGGGAGACCCAGTACTTC
.	TRBV7-9	TRBJ2-5	.	CASSPRSSAETQYF	TGTGCCAGCAGCCCCAGGTCGAGCGCAGAGACCCAGTACTTC
few	TRBV6-5	TRBJ2-5	.	CASSFPGQRETQYF	TGTGCCAGCAGTTTCCCCGGACAGAGGGAGACCCAGTACTTC
few	TRBV5-1	TRBJ2-2	.	CASSLVGDLRTGELFF	TGCGCCAGCAGCTTGGTCGGGGATCTGAGGACCGGGGAGCTGTTTTTT
.	TRBV6-2/TRBV6-3	TRBJ1-5	TRBD1	CASSYQGGNQPQHF	TGTGCCAGCAGTTATCAGGGGGGCAATCAGCCCCAGCATTTT
.	TRBV6-1	TRBJ2-2	.	CASISLVGSAGELFF	TGTGCCAGCATCTCGCTGGTGGGGTCGGCCGGGGAGCTGTTTTTT
.	TRBV7-9	TRBJ2-5	TRBD1	CASNFDRVETQYF	TGTGCCAGCAACTTCGACAGGGTGGAGACCCAGTACTTC